These 24 T cell receptor beta chains came from one sample sequenced in a study of OX40 agonist ivuxolimab in advanced cancers. Method: immunoSEQ multiplex PCR; TCRdb's copy keeps in-frame clones and lacks some. The sample has 96,000 or so clones, roughly four fifths seen once. The sequences come from CD4+ or CD8+ T cells sorted from blood, collected in a trial of the OX40 agonist ivuxolimab. The receptors stem from an adult with an advanced solid tumor such as melanoma, head and neck, liver or kidney cancer.

Turning to this clone: The germline gene is not matched at one end of the junction; a read error may be the cause. The chain uses TRBV4-1 and TRBJ2-7; D not resolved. Germline V gene sequence: CDR1 MGHRA, CDR2 YSYEKL. This CDR3 comprises 10 residues. CDR3 DNA sequence: TGCGCCAGCAGCCAAGACGGCCACCGCTTC. Translated: CASSQDGHRF.

The chain uses TRBV7-3 and TRBJ2-7; possibly TRBD2 for D (6 bases). V was cut by 5 bases and J by 2 bases, with 10 bases left in between. This CDR3 region has 13 residues. Germline-derived CDR1 and CDR2 are SGHTA and FQGTGA. The CDR3, as DNA: TGTGCCAGCAGCAGGTCGGGGGCCTACGAGCAGTACTTC. This encodes CASSRSGAYEQYF.

This clone was observed once. This rearrangement joins TRBV9 to TRBJ1-1; D is possibly TRBD1 (6 bases). CDR1 is SGDLS, CDR2 YYNGEE, per germline. The CDR3 consists of 16 residues. Trimming shortened V by 2 bases and J by 5 bases, and 19 bases separated the two germline ends. This CDR3 is CASSVGIGGPRTEAFF. The DNA of the CDR3 is TGTGCCAGCAGCGTTGGTATAGGGGGGCCTAGAACTGAAGCTTTCTTT.

The chain carries TRBV2 and TRBJ1-4; D uncertain. Germline V gene sequence: CDR1 SNHLY, CDR2 FYNNEI. The CDR3 is 11 amino acids. Trimming stripped 1 base from V and 15 bases from J, with 9 bases between. CDR3: CASSEGILVFF. The CDR3 DNA follows: TGTGCCAGCAGTGAAGGCATCCTTGTGTTTTTT.

The chain has TRBV19 and TRBJ2-1; D unclear. The V end lost 5 bases, the J end lost 0 bases, and 11 bases lay between the germline ends. CDR3 length: 15 residues. CDR1 is LNHDA, CDR2 SQIVND, per germline (reference sequence). This CDR3 is CASSRLTSSYNEQFF. As DNA, the CDR3 is TGTGCCAGTAGTCGACTTACCTCCTCCTACAATGAGCAGTTCTTC.

The genes are TRBV2 and TRBJ1-5; TRBD1 matches at 8 bases. CDR1 and CDR2 from the germline V gene are SNHLY and FYNNEI. V shed 6 bases and J 6 bases; nucleotides not matched to a gene: 10. CDR3 length equals 15 residues. The CDR3 loop is CASSVQGAQGQPQHF. CDR3 bases: TGTGCCAGCAGCGTTCAGGGGGCGCAAGGTCAGCCCCAGCATTTT.

The rearrangement links TRBV6-1 to TRBJ2-7; D possibly corresponds to TRBD1 (5 bases). This CDR3 has 13 amino acids. Trimming cost V 8 bases and J 0 bases, with 11 bases left between them. The germline V gene has CDR1 MNHNS and CDR2 SASEGT. For the CDR3, the DNA is TGTGCCAGCGCTAAGGGGCTCTCCTACGAGCAGTACTTC. Amino acids: CASAKGLSYEQYF.

Comment on this clone: At one of its ends the junction is not consistent with the germline gene, which may arise from a read error. The chain employs TRBV4-1 and TRBJ1-2; 8 positions agree with TRBD1. From germline, CDR1 is MGHRA and CDR2 YSYEKL. This CDR3 contains 14 residues. The DNA for the CDR3 is TGCGCCAGCAGCCAAGATTGGGGGACAGGCCAGTCCGGATTC. Translated: CASSQDWGTGQSGF.

J is TRBJ2-5 and V is TRBV19; D ambiguous. Germline V CDR1 and CDR2: LNHDA, SQIVND (reference sequence). V gave up 3 bases and J gave up 3 bases, with 8 bases separating them. The CDR3 length is 13 residues. The chain's CDR3 is CASSISREETQYF. Written as DNA, the CDR3 is TGTGCCAGTAGTATTTCTAGGGAAGAGACCCAGTACTTC.

V gene TRBV21-1 combines with J gene TRBJ1-4; the table gives TRBD1 as D, unverified against the DNA. TRBV21-1 is reported as a pseudogene. The CDR3 contains 20 residues. The CDR3 sequence: CASSKGGQGPLSATNEKLFF. The DNA for the CDR3 is TGTGCCAGCAGCAAGGGGGGACAGGGTCCTTTAAGTGCAACTAATGAAAAACTGTTTTTT.

This clone was seen only a few times. The chain couples TRBV7-9 to TRBJ1-3; D remains ambiguous. This CDR3 has 14 residues. CDR1 is SEHNR and CDR2 is FQNEAQ in the germline V gene (reference sequence). V gave up 5 bases and J gave up 0 bases, with 8 bases separating them. The CDR3: CASSRSASGNTIYF. The DNA of the CDR3 is TGTGCCAGCAGCCGCTCCGCCTCTGGAAACACCATATATTTT.

This chain links TRBV29-1 with TRBJ2-1; 12 nucleotides line up with TRBD2. V shed 2 bases, J shed 4 bases, and the junction held 0 bases outside the gene matches. The V gene's germline CDR1 is SQVTM and CDR2 ANQGSEA. The CDR3 runs to 14 residues. The CDR3 DNA sequence: TGCAGCGTTGAACTAGCGGGGGGGTACAATGAGCAGTTCTTC. Its protein product is CSVELAGGYNEQFF.

The V and J genes are TRBV9 and TRBJ2-6; TRBD1 matches at 9 bases. J gave up 0 bases and V 4 bases, and 8 bases lay outside the gene matches. The germline gives CDR1 SGDLS, CDR2 YYNGEE. This CDR3 region has 18 residues. The CDR3 sequence: CASSPWDRAPSGANVLTF. CDR3 in DNA: TGTGCCAGCAGCCCCTGGGACAGGGCCCCCTCTGGGGCCAACGTCCTGACTTTC.

The CDR3, as DNA: TGTGCCAGCAGTGTGGACACTGAAGCTTTCTTT. Translated, it gives CASSVDTEAFF. The gene calls are TRBV2 and TRBJ1-1; D is ambiguous. Germline V gives CDR1 SNHLY, CDR2 FYNNEI. The CDR3 consists of 11 residues. The V end was cut by 4 bases, the J end by 3 bases, with 3 bases between.

The V call is TRBV9, the J call TRBJ1-1, with a possible D match to TRBD1 (5 bases). The CDR3 runs to 14 residues. V lost 4 bases, J lost 2 bases, and 12 bases lay in between. Per the germline V gene, CDR1 is SGDLS and CDR2 is YYNGEE. Written as DNA, the CDR3 is TGTGCCAGCAGCTCACTTCAGGGTAACACTGAAGCTTTCTTT. It translates to CASSSLQGNTEAFF.

The V call is TRBV19, the J call TRBJ2-2; D not resolved. V was shortened by 5 bases and J by 1 base, with 8 bases between the two germline ends. From germline, CDR1 is LNHDA and CDR2 SQIVND (reference sequence). The CDR3 loop spans 14 amino acids. The CDR3 spells CASSVTVNTGELFF. Here the CDR3 DNA reads TGTGCCAGTAGTGTCACGGTGAACACCGGGGAGCTGTTTTTT.

V and J are TRBV4-2 and TRBJ2-1; 13 bases fit TRBD2. V dropped 2 bases and J dropped 3; count of bases not matched to a gene: 4. Germline loops: CDR1 LGHNA, CDR2 YNFKEQ. The CDR3 is 17 amino acids. The CDR3 region has the DNA TGTGCCAGCAGCCAACGACTAGCGGGGGGCCTCTACAATGAGCAGTTCTTC. Translating gives CASSQRLAGGLYNEQFF.

V usage is TRBV19 and J usage is TRBJ1-2, with TRBD1 identical over 8 bases. The CDR3 totals 15 residues. Germline V gives CDR1 LNHDA, CDR2 SQIVND (reference sequence). The V and J ends lost 6 bases and 5 bases, in that order; junction bases with no gene match: 11. The CDR3 DNA reads as TGTGCCAGTAGCGAGGACAGGGTTCGATCTTATGGCTACACCTTC. Its translation: CASSEDRVRSYGYTF. The full variable domain, rest sourced from reference TRBV19 and TRBJ1-2, is DGGITQSPKYLFRKEGQNVTLSCEQNLNHDAMYWYRQDPGQGLRLIYYSQIVNDFQKGDIAEGYSVSREKKESFPLTVTSAQKNPTAFYLCASSEDRVRSYGYTFGSGTRLTVV.

This clone was seen only once. The CDR3 sequence is CASSLRSGTRALRDEQYF. CDR3 DNA sequence: TGTGCCAGCAGCTTAAGGTCAGGGACGCGGGCCTTGCGGGACGAGCAGTACTTC. The gene calls are TRBV7-8 and TRBJ2-7, with D perhaps assigned TRBD1 or TRBD2 (5 bases each). The ends were cut back, 2 bases at V and 5 bases at J, with 25 bases in the middle. CDR1 SGHVS and CDR2 FQNEAQ come from the germline V gene. This CDR3 region has 18 residues.

The chain carries TRBV4-3 and TRBJ1-4; D perhaps matches TRBD1 (5 bases). The germline V gene has CDR1 LGHNA and CDR2 YSLEER. V was shortened by 1 base and J by 5 bases, with 17 bases between the two germline ends. There are 17 residues in the CDR3. CDR3 coding DNA: TGCGCCAGCAGCCAAGGATCAGGGTTGGGGCACAATGAAAAACTGTTTTTT. This encodes CASSQGSGLGHNEKLFF.

This clone was seen just once. The chain uses TRBV7-8 and TRBJ2-1; 7 bases are shared with TRBD1. Germline V lookup: CDR1 SGHVS, CDR2 FQNEAQ. The CDR3 runs to 14 residues. Trimming at V came to 5 bases and at J to 7 bases, leaving 8 bases not matched to a gene. DNA for the CDR3: TGTGCCAGCAGCGAGGGGGCCCGGAATAATGAGCAGTTCTTC. It encodes CASSEGARNNEQFF.

The V call is TRBV27, the J call TRBJ2-5; unclear D gene. The germline CDR1 and CDR2 sequences are MNHEY and SMNVEV (reference sequence). The CDR3 has 14 amino acids. The ends were cut back, 4 bases at V and 2 bases at J, with 11 bases in the middle. The CDR3 region has the DNA TGTGCCAGCAGTTCAAGCACTATACAAGAGACCCAGTACTTC. Protein: CASSSSTIQETQYF.

V gene TRBV10-3 combines with J gene TRBJ2-5; D is unclear. The CDR3 is made up of 13 amino acids. V was clipped by 4 bases and J by 1 base, with 7 bases between them. Germline CDR1 and CDR2: ENHRY and SYGVKD. For the CDR3, the DNA is TGTGCCATCAGTGTATCCGTCCAAGAGACCCAGTACTTC. Translation gives CAISVSVQETQYF.

The chain has TRBV19 and TRBJ2-6; no reliable D call. Trimming took off 5 bases at V and 0 bases at J, with 20 bases between the two ends. The germline CDR1 and CDR2 sequences are LNHDA and SQIVND (reference sequence). The CDR3 consists of 19 residues. The CDR3 sequence: CASSGVQNGLISGANVLTF. The DNA for the CDR3 is TGTGCCAGTAGTGGGGTCCAGAACGGATTAATCTCTGGGGCCAACGTCCTGACTTTC.